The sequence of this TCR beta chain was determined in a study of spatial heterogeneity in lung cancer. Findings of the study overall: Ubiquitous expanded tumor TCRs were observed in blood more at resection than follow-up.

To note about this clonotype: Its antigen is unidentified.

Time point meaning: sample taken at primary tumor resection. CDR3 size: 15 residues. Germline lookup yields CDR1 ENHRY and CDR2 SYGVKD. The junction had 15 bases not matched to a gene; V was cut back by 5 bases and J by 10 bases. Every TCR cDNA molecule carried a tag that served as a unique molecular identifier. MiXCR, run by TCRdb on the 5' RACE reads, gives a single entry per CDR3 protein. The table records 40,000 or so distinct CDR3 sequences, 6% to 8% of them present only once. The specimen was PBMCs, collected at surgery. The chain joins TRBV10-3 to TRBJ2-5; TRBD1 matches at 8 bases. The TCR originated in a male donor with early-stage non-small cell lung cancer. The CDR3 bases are TGTGCCATCAGTCAGCCTTCCGACAGGGGTTTGCTCCAGTACTTC. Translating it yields CAISQPSDRGLLQYF.